This TCR beta chain appears in the sequencing data of a study of CD8+ T cells in alopecia areata. About the study: Tofacitinib ran for 6 to 18 months before 6 months off drug.

CDR1 and CDR2 (germline): SQVTM, ANQGSEA. V was trimmed by 7 bases and J by 2 bases, leaving 18 bases between them. This CDR3 region has 14 residues. General study findings and limits: Among patients, TCR sharing was less clear than in mice, a difference possibly due in part to HLA diversity in the patient population. Tofacitinib significantly lowered scalp clonality and expanded CD8+ clones among the top 100. Scalp lesions, especially in alopecia totalis/universalis, had higher clonality than normal scalp.

The treatment denotes: oral pan-JAK inhibitor, 5-10 mg twice daily. A word on this clone: Its antigen is not identified.

Following extraction, RNA underwent reverse transcription to cDNA, which served as the sequencing template. The table came from immunoSEQ multiplex PCR; TCRdb's copy has only in-frame clones and leaves some out. The profile shows 120,000 to 150,000 clones, more than 85% of them singletons. The starting material was CD8+ T cells sorted from blood, obtained at week 4, from a patient treated with tofacitinib. This clonotype was obtained from a human donor with alopecia areata. The V and J genes are TRBV29-1 and TRBJ2-7; weak D call: TRBD1 (6 bases). The DNA for the CDR3 is TGCAGCGCTGGCCGGACAGAGGAACCCTACGAGCAGTACTTC. It specifies CSAGRTEEPYEQYF.